One sample yielded the 9 T cell receptor beta chains listed below, sequenced in a study of regulatory T cells in long-lasting Graves disease. As for time point: newly diagnosed GD, antithyroid drugs for less than 3 months. Preparation of the TCR library used RNA extracted from PBMCs. Investigators prepared the TCR beta libraries by applying iRepertoire HTBI primers and Arm-PCR of CDR3 regions. One entry per CDR3 protein, called by TCRdb with MiXCR from the multiplex PCR reads. The table includes hundreds of thousands of distinct CDR3 sequences, roughly 15% detected once. The data were also submitted as part of a second study, on T cells in Graves' hyperthyroidism and ophthalmopathy.

The sequencing used peripheral blood mononuclear cells (PBMCs), collected at new diagnosis, from a patient treated with antithyroid drugs. The source is a man aged 18-30 years with Graves disease.

This clonotype showed up many times. CDR3: CASSQQPAPNQPQHF. CDR3 nucleotides: TGTGCCAGCAGTCAGCAGCCCGCACCCAATCAGCCCCAGCATTTT. The chain is built from TRBV27 and TRBJ1-5; D is uncertain. The CDR3 totals 15 residues. Germline CDR1 MNHEY, CDR2 SMNVEV (reference sequence). Between the trimmed V and J ends, which lost 5 bases and 3 bases, there was a span of 14 bases.

This clonotype was seen a single time. The rearrangement uses TRBV19 and TRBJ2-3; 12 nucleotides align to TRBD1. The junction had 5 bases not matched to a gene; V was cut back by 2 bases and J by 5 bases. Germline values: CDR1 LNHDA, CDR2 SQIVND (reference sequence). There are 16 residues in the CDR3. The DNA for the CDR3 is TGTGCCAGTAGTATATGGGGACAGGGGGCTGGAGATACGCAGTATTTT. This codes for CASSIWGQGAGDTQYF.

In this sample, this clonotype turned up many times. The chain is built from TRBV20-1 and TRBJ1-1; D gene ambiguous. The CDR3 is 11 residues long. V was pared by 2 bases and J by 0 bases, with 1 base between. The V gene's germline CDR1 is DFQATT and CDR2 SNEGSKA (reference sequence). CDR3 region: CSARMNTEAFF. Here the CDR3 DNA reads TGCAGTGCTAGAATGAACACTGAAGCTTTCTTT.

The chain carries TRBV4-2 and TRBJ1-5; a possible D gene is TRBD1 (6 bases). Germline CDR1 and CDR2: LGHNA and YNFKEQ. The CDR3 spans 16 residues. V dropped 5 bases and J dropped 4 bases, with 18 bases sitting between them. CDR3 nucleotide sequence: TGTGCCAGCAGCGAGGATCTAGGGGGACTGAATCAGCCCCAGCATTTT. It is translated as CASSEDLGGLNQPQHF.

This rearrangement joins TRBV29-1 to TRBJ2-3, with a possible D match to TRBD1 (5 bases). V lost 6 bases to trimming and J lost 2 bases, with 9 bases between them. The CDR3 length is 12 residues. From germline, CDR1 is SQVTM and CDR2 ANQGSEA. CDR3 DNA sequence: TGCAGCGTAGACAGATTCACAGATACGCAGTATTTT. Its translation is CSVDRFTDTQYF.

The V and J genes are TRBV30 and TRBJ2-6, with unresolved D. The germline gives CDR1 GTSNPN, CDR2 SVGIG (reference sequence). This CDR3 contains 15 residues. V lost 3 bases, J lost 4 bases, and 13 bases lay in between. CDR3 amino acids: CAWRGGSSGANVLTF. The CDR3 coding sequence is TGTGCCTGGAGGGGCGGTAGTTCAGGGGCCAACGTCCTGACTTTC.

This clonotype was detected only a few times. The chain recombines TRBV25-1 with TRBJ2-1; D gene uncertain. Germline loops: CDR1 MGHDK, CDR2 SYGVNS. This CDR3 comprises 14 residues. The V gene lost 0 bases and the J gene lost 2 bases, with 5 bases spanning the gap. CDR3: CASSEYSTYNEQFF. Written as DNA, the CDR3 is TGTGCCAGCAGTGAATACAGCACCTACAATGAGCAGTTCTTC.

In its sample, this clonotype was seen many times. V is TRBV28 and J is TRBJ1-2; 7 positions match TRBD1. Germline values: CDR1 MDHEN, CDR2 SYDVKM. The ends lost 1 base at V and 4 bases at J; junction bases unmatched: 9. The CDR3 loop spans 16 amino acids. CDR3 nucleotides: TGTGCCAGCAGTTTATCCTCTCCCGGGACAGCCTATGGCTACACCTTC. It yields the protein CASSLSSPGTAYGYTF.

The sample holds one count of this clonotype. This sequence joins TRBV29-1 and TRBJ1-2; 7 positions agree with TRBD1. V lost 7 bases and J lost 4; bases outside the gene matches: 9. This CDR3 has 13 residues. CDR1 SQVTM and CDR2 ANQGSEA come from the germline V gene. CDR3 nucleotide sequence: TGCAGCGGGGGGGGGACAGCGGGCTATGGCTACACCTTC. This translates into CSGGGTAGYGYTF.